The 21 T cell receptor beta chains below were found in one sample sequenced in a study of blood T cell repertoires in COVID-19. Profiling relied on immunoSEQ multiplex PCR, and the TCRdb table lists in-frame clones only, not all of them. The data hold around 100,000 clones, with approximately 82% observed a single time. Sequenced sample: peripheral blood. Receptors were obtained from a man aged 55 to 70 with active or convalescent COVID-19.

The J gene is TRBJ2-7, the V gene TRBV18, with 11 bases that match TRBD1. CDR3 length: 15 residues. CDR1 is KGHSH, CDR2 LQKENI, per germline. J was trimmed by 7 bases and V by 3 bases; bases with no gene match: 8. CDR3 protein: CASSPGGQGASEQYF. CDR3 DNA sequence: TGTGCCAGCTCACCCGGAGGACAGGGGGCTAGTGAGCAGTACTTC.

This chain links TRBV7-3 with TRBJ2-1; 9 bases match TRBD1. The trim removed 5 bases at V and 11 bases at J, leaving 10 bases unmatched. Germline V gene lookup returns CDR1 SGHTA and CDR2 FQGTGA. The CDR3 is 14 residues long. The CDR3 coding sequence is TGTGCCAGCAGCCCAACCCTGGGACAGGGAAAGCAGTTCTTC. This encodes CASSPTLGQGKQFF.

The genes are TRBV28 and TRBJ1-1; no clear D gene. CDR3 length: 13 amino acids. V shed 8 bases and J shed 4 bases, with 14 bases lying between them. Per germline, CDR1 MDHEN and CDR2 SYDVKM. CDR3 nucleotides: TGTGCCAGCGGTAACTATTACGGCACTGAAGCTTTCTTT. Translating it yields CASGNYYGTEAFF.

This clone appeared a few times. V is TRBV7-2 and J is TRBJ2-2; 8 positions match TRBD2. This CDR3 has 16 amino acids. CDR1 and CDR2 from the germline V gene are SGHTA and FQGNSA. V was clipped by 1 base and J by 7 bases; unmatched bases: 8. DNA of the CDR3: TGTGCCAGCAGCTTAGGAAGAGCGGGAGTCCACGGGGAGCTGTTTTTT. Its protein is CASSLGRAGVHGELFF.

This clone appeared a few times. This rearrangement joins TRBV6-6 to TRBJ1-2; 11 bases align to TRBD1. Losses at the gene ends were 11 bases for V and 5 bases for J; bases not matched to a gene: 7. Germline V gene data show CDR1 as MNHNY and CDR2 as SVGAGI (reference sequence). The CDR3 has 13 amino acids. CDR3 sequence reads: CAGRTGGRYGYTF. The CDR3 region has the DNA TGTGCCGGGAGGACAGGGGGCCGGTATGGCTACACCTTC.

The chain joins TRBV28 to TRBJ1-1, with D tentatively TRBD1 (5 bases). The CDR3 contains 16 residues. Germline CDR1 is MDHEN and CDR2 is SYDVKM. V lost 8 bases, J lost 0 bases, and 19 bases lay in between. CDR3 protein: CASSLGPQLMNTEAFF. CDR3 coding DNA: TGTGCCAGCTCCCTGGGGCCCCAACTAATGAACACTGAAGCTTTCTTT.

The chain is built from TRBV28 and TRBJ1-2; 7 bases align to TRBD1. The V segment lost 6 bases and the J segment 8 bases; nucleotides outside the gene matches: 15. Looked up from germline, CDR1 is MDHEN and CDR2 is SYDVKM. CDR3 length: 15 amino acids. CDR3 sequence: CASRRQGRVALGYTF. CDR3 DNA sequence: TGTGCCAGCAGAAGACAGGGACGTGTCGCGTTGGGCTACACCTTC.

This rearrangement joins TRBV4-1 to TRBJ1-2, with D maybe TRBD1 (5 bases). Germline loops: CDR1 MGHRA, CDR2 YSYEKL. This CDR3 spans 15 amino acids. Between the trimmed V and J ends, which lost 0 bases and 4 bases, there was a span of 12 bases. In DNA, the CDR3 is TGCGCCAGCAGCCAAGATCCCCAGGGATCCTATGGCTACACCTTC. It is translated as CASSQDPQGSYGYTF.

The rearrangement links TRBV6-2 or TRBV6-3 to TRBJ1-2, with D unclear. This CDR3 has 14 amino acids. Germline V CDR1 and CDR2: MNHEY, SVGEGT. The V and J ends lost 2 bases and 5 bases respectively, with 12 bases between them. CDR3 DNA sequence: TGTGCCAGCAGTTACGGTCAGAATATTTATGGCTACACCTTC. It encodes CASSYGQNIYGYTF.

This rearrangement joins TRBV28 to TRBJ1-1, with D possibly being TRBD1 (5 bases). Deletions cut 7 bases from V and 6 bases from J, with 15 bases between. Germline V gene lookup returns CDR1 MDHEN and CDR2 SYDVKM. This CDR3 has 13 amino acids. CDR3 bases: TGTGCCAGCACCATGGGGGGTCGCGCTGAAGCTTTCTTT. It is translated as CASTMGGRAEAFF. Complete variable domain (other parts from reference TRBV28 and TRBJ1-1): DVKVTQSSRYLVKRTGEKVFLECVQDMDHENMFWYRQDPGLGLRLIYFSYDVKMKEKGDIPEGYSVSREKKERFSLILESASTNQTSMYLCASTMGGRAEAFFGQGTRLTVV.

J is TRBJ2-7 and V is TRBV24-1; TRBD2 aligns across 7 bases. The CDR3 spans 12 residues. Germline CDR1 reads KGHDR; CDR2 reads SFDVKD. Losses at the gene ends were 10 bases for V and 4 bases for J; bases not matched to a gene: 6. The CDR3 spells CATSGRGYEQYF. CDR3 bases: TGTGCCACTAGCGGGCGGGGGTACGAGCAGTACTTC.

The chain carries TRBV6-6 and TRBJ2-3; 12 bases agree with TRBD2. Trimming cost V 10 bases and J 8 bases; bases outside gene matches: 13. The CDR3 loop spans 15 amino acids. From germline, CDR1 is MNHNY and CDR2 SVGAGI (reference sequence). The DNA for the CDR3 is TGTGCCACCGACCAACTAGCGGGAGGACCGGTTACGCAGTATTTT. This codes for CATDQLAGGPVTQYF.

The CDR3 reads CASSLAGPTLATEAFF. The CDR3, as DNA: TGTGCCAGCAGTTTGGCGGGCCCGACTCTTGCGACTGAAGCTTTCTTT. This chain connects TRBV28 to TRBJ1-1; D unclear. The germline V gene encodes CDR1 MDHEN and CDR2 SYDVKM. Deletions cut 3 bases from V and 5 bases from J, with 19 bases between. The CDR3 has 16 residues.

The chain combines TRBV4-1 with TRBJ1-4; possibly TRBD1 for D (5 bases). Germline V gives CDR1 MGHRA, CDR2 YSYEKL. V was shortened by 2 bases and J by 0 bases, with 13 bases between the two germline ends. This CDR3 has 17 amino acids. CDR3 nucleotides: TGCGCCAGCAGCCAACCCACCCGGGGGGCAACTAATGAAAAACTGTTTTTT. Protein sequence: CASSQPTRGATNEKLFF.

To note about this clone: Other DNA sequences from this sample encode an identical CDR3 as well. The chain combines TRBV7-2 with TRBJ1-2; 9 bases map to TRBD1. The CDR3 has 13 amino acids. V trimming: 3 bases; J trimming: 8 bases; junction bases outside the gene matches: 4. Germline V gene sequence: CDR1 SGHTA, CDR2 FQGNSA. The CDR3 loop reads CASSLGQGRGYTF. CDR3 DNA: TGTGCCAGCAGCTTGGGACAGGGACGGGGCTACACCTTC.

The chain links TRBV27 to TRBJ2-1, with TRBD2 identical over 10 bases. The germline V gene has CDR1 MNHEY and CDR2 SMNVEV (reference sequence). The CDR3 is made up of 15 amino acids. V lost 4 bases, J lost 8 bases, and 8 bases stayed unmatched. Here the CDR3 DNA reads TGTGCCAGCAGTTCTCCGGGACTAGCGATCGATGAGCAGTTCTTC. Translated, it gives CASSSPGLAIDEQFF.

The chain recombines TRBV3-1 (or the pseudogene TRBV3-2) with TRBJ2-5; D is possibly TRBD2 (8 bases). The CDR3 runs to 17 residues. CDR1 and CDR2 (germline): LGHDT, YNNKEL (reference sequence). The V end lost 3 bases, the J end lost 4 bases, and 21 bases lay between the germline ends. The CDR3 coding sequence is TGTGCCAGCAGCCATCTAGGGACGGGAGGGGGCACAGAGACCCAGTACTTC. It encodes CASSHLGTGGGTETQYF.

The chain has TRBV5-5 and TRBJ1-6; D ambiguous. The germline V gene has CDR1 SGHKS and CDR2 YYEKEE (reference sequence). The CDR3 has 14 amino acids. The V end lost 0 bases, the J end lost 9 bases, and 10 bases lay between the germline ends. The CDR3 loop is CASSLVLRSSPLHF. DNA of the CDR3: TGTGCCAGCAGCTTGGTTTTGAGGTCTTCACCCCTCCACTTT. The entire variable domain, with the rest obtained from reference TRBV5-5 and TRBJ1-6, is as follows: DAGVTQSPTHLIKTRGQQVTLRCSPISGHKSVSWYQQVLGQGPQFIFQYYEKEERGRGNFPDRFSARQFPNYSSELNVNALLLGDSALYLCASSLVLRSSPLHFGNGTRLTVT.

This chain links TRBV5-6 with TRBJ1-4, with D possibly TRBD1 on 5 matching bases. Germline values: CDR1 SGHDT, CDR2 YYEEEE. CDR3 length equals 15 residues. V shed 3 bases and J shed 8 bases, with 17 bases lying between them. The CDR3 DNA is TGTGCCAGCAGCTCCCCCTGGAGGGGTGGGGAAAAACTGTTTTTT. Translation gives CASSSPWRGGEKLFF.

The gene calls are TRBV7-9 and TRBJ1-2; D perhaps matches TRBD1 (6 bases). The V and J ends lost 5 bases and 2 bases respectively, with 9 bases between them. Germline lookup yields CDR1 SEHNR and CDR2 FQNEAQ (reference sequence). CDR3 length: 13 residues. CDR3 amino acids: CASSHGQNYGYTF. CDR3 coding DNA: TGTGCCAGCAGCCATGGACAGAACTATGGCTACACCTTC.

This clone was picked up a small number of times. The chain is built from TRBV19 and TRBJ2-1; 7 nucleotides match TRBD1. Germline V gene data show CDR1 as LNHDA and CDR2 as SQIVND (reference sequence). The CDR3 runs 13 residues. V gave up 2 bases and J gave up 6 bases; unmatched junction bases: 1. CDR3 DNA sequence: TGTGCCAGTAGTATAAGGGACAGCAATGAGCAGTTCTTC. Translated: CASSIRDSNEQFF.